This T cell receptor (beta chain) originates from a study of metastatic and nonmetastatic thyroid tumors. Trimming pared 2 bases from V and 1 base from J, leaving 9 bases between. CDR1 and CDR2 from the germline V gene are KGHSY and FQNENV. The CDR3 covers 14 residues. Within the sample, this clone is large. Its antigen is currently unknown. Original methodology: To classify distant metastasis in papillary thyroid cancer, a model was built from CDR3 differences across clinicopathological groups. Via MiXCR, TCRdb re-called the PCR reads. These V and J calls derive from TCRdb rather than the authors' analysis. The profile shows over 3,500 clones, about 33% of them singletons. Prior to thyroid surgery, none of the patients had received any treatment. Study-wide results and limits: The reported finding was significantly higher TCR beta diversity in malignant thyroid tumors relative to benign nodules, in blood and tumor.

The chain is built from TRBV16 and TRBJ2-7; D unresolved. This receptor was identified in a male donor with papillary thyroid cancer or a benign thyroid nodule (not recorded which). Some clones in this sample may be carry-over from other donors' samples. The source material was adjacent normal tissue. CDR3 loop: CASSQAGSSYEQYF. DNA for the CDR3: TGTGCCAGCAGCCAAGCAGGTTCTTCCTACGAGCAGTACTTC.